This TCR beta chain originates from a study of cytomegalovirus exposure and HLA in healthy donors. Regarding the study as a whole: Common viral pathogens seemed, in a later analysis, to connect with several of the most significant clusters. A later analysis showed HLA-associated TCR beta chains outstripping equally common others in clonal expansion.

PCR involved 60 Vbeta and 13 Jbeta primers. The data were produced by immunoSEQ multiplex PCR, yet TCRdb's version contains in-frame clones alone and is incomplete. The table lists 100,000 to 150,000 clones, 60% to 75% of them singletons. About this clone itself: What it binds is not known.

CDR3 length: 15 amino acids. Trimming stripped 1 base from V and 0 bases from J, with 10 bases between. Germline V gene data show CDR1 as SEHNR and CDR2 as FQNEAQ (reference sequence). The receptor was derived from a woman in her fifties or sixties in good health and CMV-seropositive. The chain has TRBV7-9 and TRBJ2-7, with a possible D match to TRBD2 (7 bases). The sample consisted of PBMCs. The CDR3 nucleotides are TGTGCCAGCAGCTTAGGGGGGGGCCTCTCCTACGAGCAGTACTTC. Translated: CASSLGGGLSYEQYF. Full variable domain (remainder filled in from reference TRBV7-9 and TRBJ2-7): DTGVSQNPRHKITKRGQNVTFRCDPISEHNRLYWYRQTLGQGPEFLTYFQNEAQLEKSRLLSDRFSAERPKGSFSTLEIQRTEQGDSAMYLCASSLGGGLSYEQYFGPGTRLTVT.